This T cell receptor beta chain is from a study of control samples from healthy donors and cancer patients. Generated by immunoSEQ multiplex PCR, the TCRdb table keeps only in-frame clones and is missing some. The sample holds approximately 170,000 clones; 80% to 95% are singletons and the top ten take 0.55% to 0.7%. CDR1 and CDR2 from the germline V gene are MDHEN and SYDVKM. V was cut by 5 bases and J by 10 bases, with 21 bases left in between. This CDR3 is built from 15 residues. Material: blood. This chain uses TRBV28 with TRBJ2-1; D gene ambiguous. The TCR was taken from a woman in her twenties or thirties in good health. The CDR3 region has the DNA TGTGCCAGCAGTCTCCGGACCTTGATGCCTCGGGAGCAGTTCTTC. It yields the protein CASSLRTLMPREQFF.